This note documents a single T cell receptor (beta chain) sequence. The antigen is undetermined. Time point defined: pre-sensitization, week 0. As to treatment: therapeutic diphenylcyclopropenone sensitization with weekly scalp DPC. During construction of the library, unique molecular identifiers were attached to individual cDNA molecules for quantitative, reproducible TCR counting. Using its own MiXCR run on the RACE reads, TCRdb lists one record per CDR3 protein. The sample records approximately 400,000 distinct CDR3 sequences, approximately 5.1% being singletons. J lost 1 base, V lost 7 bases, and 5 bases had no gene match. Germline values: CDR1 SGHTA, CDR2 FQGNSA. This CDR3 comprises 14 residues. The data derive from a study of human T cells and chemical hapten exposure. Study in general: Slight differences in pooled library volume were the main source of varying TCR yields across samples. Study-level points and caveats: Counts of expanded TCRs at PT1 were positively correlated with patch test score. Following DPC sensitization, TCRs present above 1 in 1000 frequency showed no change.

This receptor was obtained from a woman aged 45-60 years with alopecia areata. Some clones in this sample may be carry-over from other donors' samples. The V and J genes are TRBV7-2 and TRBJ2-3, with 7 bases identical to TRBD2. The input for sequencing was whole blood, taken in connection with sensitization to the hapten diphenylcyclopropenone (DPC). In nucleotides, the CDR3 is TGTGCCAGCAAGCGGGACCTCCGCACAGATACGCAGTATTTT. This translates into CASKRDLRTDTQYF.